A selection of T cell receptor beta chains follows, all from one sample in a study of T cells in narcolepsy. TCRdb's copy holds only in-frame clones and misses some; the assay was immunoSEQ multiplex PCR. The data show around 39,000 clones, about 85% seen once. The sample consisted of CD45RA- memory CD4+ T cells from PBMCs. These receptors were taken from a human donor with narcolepsy. The CDR3 runs from the conserved cysteine through the conserved F or W. D genes are given only for firm matches. Not every row has a clone size; where given, it reads once, few, many or a size class.

TRBJ2-1	.	TRBV10-2	.	CASSDLAGSSYNEQFF	TGCGCCAGCAGTGACCTGGCGGGAAGCTCCTACAATGAGCAGTTCTTC
TRBJ1-3	.	TRBV9	.	CASSVESRRRTGNTIYF	TGTGCCAGCAGCGTAGAATCACGAAGGAGGACTGGAAACACCATATATTTT
TRBJ2-3	.	TRBV20-1	.	CSARGQYF	TGCAGTGCTAGAGGGCAGTATTTT
TRBJ1-1	.	TRBV6-1	few	CASIGGGFSRTEAFF	TGTGCCAGCATAGGGGGAGGGTTCTCTCGTACTGAAGCTTTCTTT
TRBJ2-5	TRBD2	TRBV7-7	.	CASSSGLAGETQYF	TGTGCTAGCAGCTCGGGACTAGCGGGAGAGACCCAGTACTTC
TRBJ2-3	TRBD2	TRBV9	.	CASSRMAGGPDTQYF	TGTGCCAGCTCTAGGATGGCGGGGGGGCCAGATACGCAGTATTTT
TRBJ2-7	.	TRBV19	.	CASSFGTPTIYEQYF	TGTGCCAGTAGCTTCGGGACTCCTACTATTTACGAGCAGTACTTC
TRBJ2-5	.	TRBV5-4	.	CASSFPGQETQYF	TGTGCCAGCAGCTTCCCAGGCCAAGAGACCCAGTACTTC
TRBJ1-2	TRBD1	TRBV5-1	.	CASSSTGGVYGYTF	TGCGCCAGCAGCTCCACAGGGGGCGTCTATGGCTACACCTTC
TRBJ2-3	.	TRBV5-6	.	CASAGGSTDTQYF	TGTGCCAGCGCTGGAGGGAGCACAGATACGCAGTATTTT
TRBJ2-3	TRBD2	TRBV15	.	CATSRGVPGGIDTQYF	TGTGCCACCAGCAGAGGGGTCCCGGGGGGTATAGATACGCAGTATTTT
TRBJ1-2	.	TRBV19	few	CASSIGARARIYGYTF	TGTGCCAGTAGTATAGGTGCGAGGGCCCGAATCTATGGCTACACCTTC
TRBJ1-2	TRBD1	TRBV7-8	.	CASSPRQGSYGYTF	TGTGCCAGCAGCCCCAGACAGGGGAGCTATGGCTACACCTTC
TRBJ2-3	.	TRBV27	.	CASSFPTRTDTQYF	TGTGCCAGCAGTTTCCCAACAAGAACAGATACGCAGTATTTT
TRBJ2-5	.	TRBV18	.	CASSPQGGVGEQYF	TGTGCCAGCTCACCACAGGGAGGAGTGGGGGAGCAGTACTTC
TRBJ1-4	TRBD1	TRBV29-1	.	CSVSTGGVNEKLFF	TGCAGCGTGTCCACAGGGGGCGTAAATGAAAAACTGTTTTTT